The 6 T cell receptor beta chains below come from one sample, sequenced in a study of naive CD8 T cells in extremely preterm neonates. Deliveries were elective term cesareans at roughly 37-42 weeks, with no labor or membrane rupture. The repertoire was sequenced with immunoSEQ multiplex PCR; TCRdb's copy has only in-frame clones and lacks some. The sample has about 6,100 clones, 98% seen once. The sample taken for sequencing was naive CD8+ T cells from cord blood. These receptors were taken from a newborn in good health.

The chain recombines TRBV4-1 with TRBJ2-1, with 8 nucleotides matching TRBD2. The CDR3 is 18 residues long. CDR1 and CDR2 from the germline V gene are MGHRA and YSYEKL. J lost 8 bases, V lost 1 base, and 16 bases had no gene match. The CDR3 nucleotides read TGCGCCAGCAGCCAAGTTCCCGGGGGGGCTAGCCCTAGGGATGAGCAGTTCTTC. It is translated as CASSQVPGGASPRDEQFF.

The V gene is TRBV27, the J gene TRBJ1-6; possibly TRBD1 for D (5 bases). Germline CDR1 is MNHEY and CDR2 is SMNVEV (reference sequence). Trimming cost V 5 bases and J 9 bases, with 8 bases left between them. The CDR3 covers 12 residues. CDR3 in DNA: TGTGCCAGCAGTCTACAGGTTTCACCCCTCCACTTT. It codes for CASSLQVSPLHF.

This chain uses TRBV4-1 with TRBJ2-2; tentatively, D is TRBD2 (7 bases). Germline V gene data show CDR1 as MGHRA and CDR2 as YSYEKL. V was trimmed by 1 base and J by 7 bases, leaving 25 bases between them. The CDR3 has 19 amino acids. The CDR3: CASSQGGGTGGPWSGELFF. In nucleotides, the CDR3 is TGCGCCAGCAGCCAAGGGGGTGGGACGGGGGGCCCATGGAGCGGGGAGCTGTTTTTT.

The V gene is TRBV4-3, the J gene TRBJ2-1, with D tentatively TRBD1 (5 bases). The germline CDR1 and CDR2 sequences are LGHNA and YSLEER. This CDR3 spans 12 amino acids. The germline V and J ends were trimmed by 2 bases and 6 bases, with 5 bases remaining between them. The CDR3, as DNA: TGCGCCAGCAGCCAACAGGGCAATGAGCAGTTCTTC. Translating it yields CASSQQGNEQFF.

This clone has a single count. The chain joins TRBV6-4 to TRBJ1-6; D uncertain. This CDR3 contains 16 residues. Germline V CDR1 and CDR2: MRHNA, SNTAGT. V lost 4 bases and J 0 bases, leaving 10 bases between the germline ends. The CDR3 DNA follows: TGTGCCAGCAGTGTAAAAAAGAGCTCCTATAATTCACCCCTCCACTTT. Its protein product is CASSVKKSSYNSPLHF.

The rearrangement uses TRBV19 and TRBJ2-1; 11 positions agree with TRBD1. After removal of 3 bases from V and 8 bases from J, the junction contained 9 bases not matched to a gene. The CDR3 loop spans 16 amino acids. Germline V gene lookup returns CDR1 LNHDA and CDR2 SQIVND (reference sequence). The CDR3 nucleotides are TGTGCCAGTAGTATTGGTCGGGACAGGGGGTGGGATGAGCAGTTCTTC. It specifies CASSIGRDRGWDEQFF.